The clone carrying this T cell receptor (beta chain) was recorded only once. The record originates from a study of cytomegalovirus exposure and HLA in healthy donors. The protocol was immunoSEQ multiplex PCR, while the TCRdb copy is restricted to in-frame clones and leaves out a portion. Seen here are roughly 170,000 clones, approximately 83% observed once, and the top ten hold approximately 3%. The CDR3 length is 14 residues. Germline V gene sequence: CDR1 SGHTA, CDR2 FQGTGA. V lost 5 bases to trimming and J lost 4 bases, with 14 bases between them. The clonotype comes from a woman between 18 and 30 years old in good health and CMV-seropositive. The chain uses TRBV7-3 and TRBJ2-5; TRBD2 might be the D (6 bases). Material: PBMCs. The CDR3 loop reads CASSRKAGSETQYF. The DNA of the CDR3 is TGTGCCAGCAGCCGAAAGGCGGGGTCAGAGACCCAGTACTTC. The full variable domain, with the rest looked up from reference TRBV7-3 and TRBJ2-5, is GAGVSQTPSNKVTEKGKYVELRCDPISGHTALYWYRQSLGQGPEFLIYFQGTGAADDSGLPNDRFFAVRPEGSVSTLKIQRTERGDSAVYLCASSRKAGSETQYFGPGTRLLVL.